Reported below is one TCR beta chain. What it binds is unknown. The sample has other DNA sequences that encode this CDR3 too. Donors were Caucasian adults residing in Nashville, Tennessee, USA. The entry originates in a study of shared clonotypes between healthy human individuals. General observations from the study: Sharing across four donors was seen in 4% to 6.5% of naive CD4 clonotypes.

This CDR3 has 14 amino acids. Germline V gives CDR1 KGHSH, CDR2 LQKENI. V was pared by 3 bases and J by 4 bases, with 4 bases of the junction left unmatched. Data came from immunoSEQ multiplex PCR; TCRdb stores just in-frame clones and leaves some out. The sample has hundreds of thousands of clones, approximately 79% seen once; the top ten hold about 1.7%. The sequence derives from a woman aged 30 to 39 in good health. The rearrangement joins TRBV18 to TRBJ2-7; 9 positions match TRBD2. Sequenced sample: memory CD4+ T cells sorted from blood. The subset is: CD45RA-negative fraction. CDR3 sequence: CASSPGTSSYEQYF. In nucleotides, the CDR3 is TGTGCCAGCTCACCCGGGACTAGCTCGTACGAGCAGTACTTC.